This T cell receptor beta chain stems from a study of human versus mouse CDR3 diversity and MHC coevolution. Study observations and caveats: Human T cells were selected on roughly 6 MHC II alleles. About 1.7 million TCR beta clonotypes were estimated for humans, the largest repertoire.

Germline loops: CDR1 SGHNT, CDR2 YYREEE (reference sequence). Trimming removed 2 bases from V and 1 base from J, with 10 bases in between. This CDR3 comprises 14 residues. Sorting isolated naive CD4 T cells lacking CD45RO and expressing CD62L. To note about this clone: Its target is not known.

Data came from immunoSEQ multiplex PCR; TCRdb stores just in-frame clones and leaves some out. The sample holds about 60,000 clones, 90% to 95% seen once. The sequence came from a person between 60 and 70 years old in good health. Source material: naive CD4+ T cells from blood. Subset denoted: CD45RO-negative CD62L-positive naive CD4 T cells. This chain connects TRBV5-4 to TRBJ2-7; D gene uncertain. CDR3 residues: CASSLKESSYEQYF. In DNA, the CDR3 is TGTGCCAGCAGCTTAAAAGAGTCATCCTACGAGCAGTACTTC.